Following are 20 T cell receptor beta chains from one sample sequenced in a study of T cell responses to AZD1222 COVID-19 vaccine. Assay: immunoSEQ multiplex PCR; the TCRdb copy retains only in-frame clones and omits some. The sample has 74,000 or so clones, roughly 85% seen once; the top ten hold 13%. The sample here was peripheral blood, taken on day 0 of AZD1222 vaccination. The receptors stem from an adult in good health.

This clone was observed a single time. The chain employs TRBV5-1 and TRBJ1-6; D remains ambiguous. The CDR3 totals 15 residues. The germline V gene encodes CDR1 SGHRS and CDR2 YFSETQ. Trimming shortened V by 0 bases and J by 9 bases, and 13 bases separated the two germline ends. The CDR3 DNA reads TGCGCCAGCAGCTTGGGGGATCAAGTGAGTTCACCCCTCCACTTT. Amino acid sequence: CASSLGDQVSSPLHF.

The chain joins TRBV7-6 to TRBJ2-2, with a tentative D call TRBD2 (6 bases). V was clipped by 1 base and J by 4 bases, with 16 bases between them. In germline, CDR1 is SGHVS, CDR2 FNYEAQ. The CDR3 spans 17 residues. The CDR3 here is CASSLGGLGTGTGELFF. DNA for the CDR3: TGTGCCAGCAGCTTAGGAGGGCTTGGGACTGGCACCGGGGAGCTGTTTTTT. Using reference TRBV7-6 and TRBJ2-2 for the parts outside the CDR3, the full variable domain is GAGVSQSPRYKVTKRGQDVALRCDPISGHVSLYWYRQALGQGPEFLTYFNYEAQQDKSGLPNDRFSAERPEGSISTLTIQRTEQRDSAMYRCASSLGGLGTGTGELFFGEGSRLTVL.

This chain connects TRBV7-2 to TRBJ1-3; D is perhaps TRBD1 (6 bases). The CDR3 consists of 14 residues. The germline CDR1 and CDR2 sequences are SGHTA and FQGNSA. The V end lost 5 bases, the J end lost 3 bases, and 11 bases lay between the germline ends. The DNA of the CDR3 is TGTGCCAGCAGCCGTGTAGGGGGTGGAAACACCATATATTTT. This gives the protein CASSRVGGGNTIYF.

V gene TRBV27 combines with J gene TRBJ1-2; 9 bases are a match to TRBD1. The CDR3 contains 15 residues. The germline CDR1 and CDR2 sequences are MNHEY and SMNVEV (reference sequence). V lost 5 bases, J lost 1 base, and 5 bases stayed unmatched. Written as DNA, the CDR3 is TGTGCCAGCAGTCTGACAGGGGGGTATAACTATGGCTACACCTTC. Its protein is CASSLTGGYNYGYTF.

This clone was recorded a few times. The chain combines TRBV6-6 with TRBJ1-6, with D perhaps matching TRBD1 (5 bases). From germline, CDR1 is MNHNY and CDR2 SVGAGI (reference sequence). The CDR3 length is 14 residues. Deletions cut 4 bases from V and 5 bases from J, with 9 bases between. This chain's CDR3 is CASSSGGDNSPLHF. The CDR3, as DNA: TGTGCCAGCAGTTCGGGGGGGGATAATTCACCCCTCCACTTT.

This clone was seen more than once but under ten times. The V call is TRBV7-6, the J call TRBJ2-5; D may be TRBD1 or TRBD2 (5 bases each). V shed 4 bases and J shed 7 bases, with 13 bases lying between them. The V gene's germline CDR1 is SGHVS and CDR2 FNYEAQ. This CDR3 comprises 13 residues. CDR3 sequence reads: CASSSGTAGTQYF. The CDR3 region has the DNA TGTGCCAGCAGCTCCGGGACCGCAGGGACCCAGTACTTC. The full variable domain, its missing parts supplied by reference TRBV7-6 and TRBJ2-5, is GAGVSQSPRYKVTKRGQDVALRCDPISGHVSLYWYRQALGQGPEFLTYFNYEAQQDKSGLPNDRFSAERPEGSISTLTIQRTEQRDSAMYRCASSSGTAGTQYFGPGTRLLVL.

The genes are TRBV7-2 and TRBJ1-1; D is undetermined. Germline V gene sequence: CDR1 SGHTA, CDR2 FQGNSA. V was cut by 1 base and J by 2 bases, with 8 bases left in between. The CDR3 runs 14 residues. CDR3 DNA sequence: TGTGCCAGCAGCTTAGAGGCAGCAAACACTGAAGCTTTCTTT. This encodes CASSLEAANTEAFF.

The rearrangement joins TRBV14 to TRBJ2-6; D is unresolved. V lost 1 base, J lost 6 bases, and 4 bases lay in between. CDR3 length: 13 amino acids. CDR1 and CDR2 from the germline V gene are SGHDN and FVKESK. The CDR3 reads CASSQVLANVLTF. In DNA form, the CDR3 reads TGTGCCAGCAGCCAAGTTCTGGCCAACGTCCTGACTTTC.

The genes are TRBV11-2 and TRBJ2-7, with D possibly matching TRBD1 (5 bases). The CDR3 contains 13 residues. Germline loops: CDR1 SGHAT, CDR2 FQNNGV. Trimming cost V 5 bases and J 2 bases, with 10 bases left between them. The CDR3 spells CASSQGEAYEQYF. CDR3 sequence (DNA): TGTGCCAGCAGCCAAGGGGAAGCCTACGAGCAGTACTTC.

This chain links TRBV3-1 (or the pseudogene TRBV3-2) with TRBJ2-1, with D perhaps matching TRBD1 or TRBD2 (5 bases each). Trimming left V 4 bases short and J 12 bases short, with 16 bases between. Germline CDR1 and CDR2: LGHDT and YNNKEL (reference sequence). CDR3 length: 13 amino acids. The CDR3 nucleotides read TGTGCCAGCAGCCTAATGCAACTCGGGACGCAGTTCTTC. Translating it yields CASSLMQLGTQFF.

This rearrangement joins TRBV7-3 to TRBJ2-1, with TRBD2 as a possible D gene (5 bases). CDR1 is SGHTA and CDR2 is FQGTGA in the germline V gene. CDR3 length equals 14 residues. The V end lost 5 bases, the J end lost 9 bases, and 17 bases lay between the germline ends. CDR3 in DNA: TGTGCCAGCAGCCTAGCCATCGGGAACGGTGAGCAGTTCTTC. It yields the protein CASSLAIGNGEQFF.

Sample share makes this clone medium-sized. V is TRBV7-9 and J is TRBJ2-3; 7 bases map to TRBD1. Germline CDR1 and CDR2: SEHNR and FQNEAQ (reference sequence). The V and J ends lost 2 bases and 4 bases, in that order; junction bases with no gene match: 6. This CDR3 is built from 15 residues. The DNA of the CDR3 is TGTGCCAGCAGCTTAACGATAGGGGGCGCAGATACGCAGTATTTT. Protein sequence: CASSLTIGGADTQYF.

This clone was found a few times. The rearrangement joins TRBV7-8 to TRBJ1-5; no firm D call. Germline V lookup: CDR1 SGHVS, CDR2 FQNEAQ. V gave up 5 bases and J gave up 0 bases, with 29 bases separating them. The CDR3 totals 21 residues. CDR3 bases: TGTGCCAGCAGCAATATTGTTTCTCTAGGGAGGGAGGCTTATAGCAATCAGCCCCAGCATTTT. It is translated as CASSNIVSLGREAYSNQPQHF.

The chain links TRBV9 to TRBJ1-5; 12 bases are shared with TRBD1. CDR1 and CDR2 (germline): SGDLS, YYNGEE. The CDR3 extends over 16 amino acids. After removal of 3 bases from V and 7 bases from J, the junction contained 8 bases not matched to a gene. The CDR3 DNA sequence: TGTGCCAGCAGCGAAGGGGGACAGGGGGCTCAGCAGCCCCAGCATTTT. Translating gives CASSEGGQGAQQPQHF.

A single count supports this clone. The chain links TRBV6-5 to TRBJ2-7; D is uncertain. Looked up from germline, CDR1 is MNHEY and CDR2 is SVGAGI. Trimming shortened V by 5 bases and J by 6 bases, and 14 bases separated the two germline ends. The CDR3 sequence is 13 residues long. The CDR3 nucleotides are TGTGCCAGCAGTAGATCCGACGGCGGCGAGCAGTACTTC. This codes for CASSRSDGGEQYF.

The chain carries TRBV14 and TRBJ2-3; the D gene is possibly TRBD2 (6 bases). The CDR3 covers 16 residues. Looked up from germline, CDR1 is SGHDN and CDR2 is FVKESK. Trimming removed 4 bases from V and 2 bases from J, with 16 bases in between. In DNA, the CDR3 is TGTGCCAGCAGCCGGAGGGACGGATATTACACAGATACGCAGTATTTT. This translates into CASSRRDGYYTDTQYF.

Turning to this clone: The same CDR3 also results from other DNA sequences found in this sample. The chain has TRBV24-1 and TRBJ2-5; D perhaps matches TRBD1 (5 bases). Germline V gene sequence: CDR1 KGHDR, CDR2 SFDVKD. Trimming took off 10 bases at V and 1 base at J, with 9 bases between the two ends. The CDR3 sequence is 12 residues long. The DNA for the CDR3 is TGTGCCACTACCGACAGCCAAGAGACCCAGTACTTC. It yields the protein CATTDSQETQYF.

The rearrangement links TRBV11-1 to TRBJ1-1; D is uncertain. This CDR3 contains 12 residues. Per germline, CDR1 SGHAT and CDR2 FQDESV (reference sequence). V was cut by 2 bases and J by 4 bases, with 5 bases left in between. The DNA for the CDR3 is TGTGCCAGCAGCTTATTGGTCACTGAAGCTTTCTTT. It specifies CASSLLVTEAFF.

This clone was observed once. This CDR3 reads CASSVALAGTDTQYF. The DNA for the CDR3 is TGTGCCAGCAGCGTAGCACTAGCGGGAACAGATACGCAGTATTTT. The chain uses TRBV9 and TRBJ2-3; 10 bases align to TRBD2. The V segment lost 0 bases and the J segment 3 bases; nucleotides outside the gene matches: 1. The length of the CDR3 is 15 residues. Germline CDR1 reads SGDLS; CDR2 reads YYNGEE.

The chain couples TRBV7-9 to TRBJ2-7; D gene unclear. The V and J ends lost 5 bases and 0 bases respectively, with 8 bases between them. The CDR3 contains 13 residues. Germline V gene sequence: CDR1 SEHNR, CDR2 FQNEAQ (reference sequence). The CDR3 reads CASSLESSYEQYF. CDR3 bases: TGTGCCAGCAGCCTCGAGTCCTCCTACGAGCAGTACTTC. The variable domain in full, completed from reference TRBV7-9 and TRBJ2-7, reads DTGVSQNPRHKITKRGQNVTFRCDPISEHNRLYWYRQTLGQGPEFLTYFQNEAQLEKSRLLSDRFSAERPKGSFSTLEIQRTEQGDSAMYLCASSLESSYEQYFGPGTRLTVT.